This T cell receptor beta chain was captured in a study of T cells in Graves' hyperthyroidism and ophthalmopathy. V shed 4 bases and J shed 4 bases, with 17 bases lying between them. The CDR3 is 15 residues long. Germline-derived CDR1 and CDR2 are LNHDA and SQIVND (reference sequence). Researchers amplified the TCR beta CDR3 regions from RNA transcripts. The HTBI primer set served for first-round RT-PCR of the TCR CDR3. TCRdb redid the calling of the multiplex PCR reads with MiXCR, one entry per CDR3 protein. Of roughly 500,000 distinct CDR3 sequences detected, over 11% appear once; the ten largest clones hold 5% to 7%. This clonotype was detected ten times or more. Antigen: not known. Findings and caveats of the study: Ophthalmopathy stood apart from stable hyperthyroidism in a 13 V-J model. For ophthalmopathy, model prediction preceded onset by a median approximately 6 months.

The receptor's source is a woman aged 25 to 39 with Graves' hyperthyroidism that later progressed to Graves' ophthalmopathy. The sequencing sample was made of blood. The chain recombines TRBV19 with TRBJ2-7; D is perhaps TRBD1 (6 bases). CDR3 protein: CASSTPRGRGYEQYF. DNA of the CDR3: TGTGCCAGTAGTACCCCCAGGGGAAGGGGTTACGAGCAGTACTTC.